The 18 T cell receptor beta chains reported below all come from one sample, sequenced in a study of blood T cell repertoires in COVID-19. Profiling relied on immunoSEQ multiplex PCR, and the TCRdb table lists in-frame clones only, not all of them. The sample has around 230,000 clones, 87% seen once. The sample was PBMCs or T cells enriched from blood (not recorded which). Every receptor here comes from a man younger than 35 with acute COVID-19.

The chain links TRBV30 to TRBJ2-7; TRBD1 aligns across 9 bases. The CDR3 loop spans 12 amino acids. From germline, CDR1 is GTSNPN and CDR2 SVGIG (reference sequence). Unmatched junction bases numbered 3, after V lost 5 bases and J lost 4 bases. The CDR3 protein is CAWGTGPYEQYF. As DNA, the CDR3 is TGTGCCTGGGGGACAGGGCCTTACGAGCAGTACTTC.

The chain carries TRBV2 and TRBJ2-7; TRBD1 agrees at 7 bases. J was trimmed by 4 bases and V by 0 bases; bases with no gene match: 6. CDR3 length equals 15 residues. Germline lookup yields CDR1 SNHLY and CDR2 FYNNEI. Here the CDR3 DNA reads TGTGCCAGCAGTGAAGCTGGGGACAGACTATACGAGCAGTACTTC. Protein: CASSEAGDRLYEQYF.

The chain carries TRBV11-2 and TRBJ2-1; 9 nucleotides agree with TRBD2. The CDR3 covers 15 residues. Looked up from germline, CDR1 is SGHAT and CDR2 is FQNNGV. V lost 2 bases and J lost 4; bases outside the gene matches: 3. CDR3 nucleotides: TGTGCCAGCAGCTTATTCCTAGCGGGGTACAATGAGCAGTTCTTC. It encodes CASSLFLAGYNEQFF.

The V and J genes are TRBV11-2 and TRBJ1-1, with D perhaps matching TRBD1 (5 bases). Germline V gene data show CDR1 as SGHAT and CDR2 as FQNNGV. Trimming took 5 bases from V and 3 from J, leaving 16 bases between them. CDR3 length equals 15 residues. The CDR3 DNA sequence: TGTGCCAGCAGCCAAGGTCGGGTAGGGGACACTGAAGCTTTCTTT. Amino acids: CASSQGRVGDTEAFF.

This clone has a count of ten or more. The CDR3 here is CASSGGHARATNEKLFF. The CDR3 DNA sequence: TGTGCCAGCAGCGGGGGACACGCGCGAGCAACTAATGAAAAACTGTTTTTT. This rearrangement joins TRBV9 to TRBJ1-4, with D perhaps matching TRBD1 (6 bases). This CDR3 comprises 17 residues. CDR1 and CDR2 from the germline V gene are SGDLS and YYNGEE. Between the trimmed V and J ends, which lost 3 bases and 0 bases, there was a span of 15 bases.

The chain recombines TRBV29-1 with TRBJ2-7; 7 bases fit TRBD2. Trimming removed 5 bases from V and 3 bases from J; junction bases left unmatched: 7. The CDR3 loop spans 13 amino acids. The germline V gene has CDR1 SQVTM and CDR2 ANQGSEA. The CDR3 DNA follows: TGCAGCGTTACCGGAGGGAGGGACTACGAGCAGTACTTC. It encodes CSVTGGRDYEQYF.

J is TRBJ2-7 and V is TRBV19, with 11 bases identical to TRBD1. This CDR3 is built from 16 residues. Germline V gene lookup returns CDR1 LNHDA and CDR2 SQIVND (reference sequence). V was pared by 5 bases and J by 0 bases, with 6 bases of the junction left unmatched. CDR3 amino acids: CASSPGTGGSSYEQYF. As DNA, the CDR3 is TGTGCCAGTAGTCCCGGGACAGGGGGAAGCTCCTACGAGCAGTACTTC.

This rearrangement joins TRBV2 to TRBJ1-2; tentatively, D is TRBD1 (5 bases). V was pared by 10 bases and J by 7 bases, with 19 bases between. Germline CDR1 SNHLY, CDR2 FYNNEI. CDR3 length: 13 amino acids. This CDR3 reads CATRQSGMVGYTF. CDR3 coding DNA: TGTGCCACCAGACAGTCGGGAATGGTTGGCTACACCTTC.

The chain is built from TRBV9 and TRBJ2-1; 7 nucleotides agree with TRBD2. Germline CDR1 is SGDLS and CDR2 is YYNGEE. The CDR3 sequence is 15 residues long. V shed 3 bases and J 3 bases; nucleotides not matched to a gene: 6. The CDR3 loop is CASSEGGVDYNEQFF. The CDR3 nucleotides are TGTGCCAGCAGCGAGGGAGGGGTAGACTACAATGAGCAGTTCTTC.

This chain uses TRBV12-5 with TRBJ2-3; D not resolved. CDR1 is LGHNT, CDR2 FRNRAP, per germline. V lost 2 bases and J lost 3, with 9 bases in between. This CDR3 is built from 14 residues. The CDR3 loop reads CASGLIPETDTQYF. The DNA of the CDR3 is TGTGCTAGTGGTTTGATTCCAGAAACAGATACGCAGTATTTT.

The chain links TRBV10-3 to TRBJ1-1; D is undetermined. CDR1 and CDR2 from the germline V gene are ENHRY and SYGVKD. Trimming removed 7 bases at V and 0 bases at J, with 9 bases between. This CDR3 is 13 amino acids long. The CDR3 DNA is TGTGCCATCAATAAAAAAATGAACACTGAAGCTTTCTTT. This translates into CAINKKMNTEAFF.

CDR3 in amino acids: CASSTRIAGDTQYF. The CDR3 DNA sequence: TGTGCCAGCAGCACCCGGATAGCGGGAGATACGCAGTATTTT. V and J are TRBV7-9 and TRBJ2-3; 7 bases align to TRBD2. V trimming: 5 bases; J trimming: 5 bases; junction bases outside the gene matches: 7. Looked up from germline, CDR1 is SEHNR and CDR2 is FQNEAQ (reference sequence). The CDR3 has 14 amino acids.

This clone was picked up one time. Mismatch with germline at one junction end may stem from a read error. The chain joins TRBV12-3 or TRBV12-4 to TRBJ2-1; D unresolved. The CDR3 has 13 residues. CDR3 nucleotide sequence: TGTGCCACCAGTTGGGCCTCCTACAATGAGCAGTTCTTC. Encoded protein: CATSWASYNEQFF.

This clone was observed a few times. The genes are TRBV28 and TRBJ2-4; 8 bases agree with TRBD1. The junction had 1 base not matched to a gene; V was cut back by 6 bases and J by 3 bases. The CDR3 has 13 residues. Germline V gene data show CDR1 as MDHEN and CDR2 as SYDVKM. CDR3 coding DNA: TGTGCCAGCAGACAGGGGGTCAAAAACATTCAGTACTTC. This encodes CASRQGVKNIQYF. Full variable domain (outside the CDR3, taken from reference TRBV28 and TRBJ2-4): DVKVTQSSRYLVKRTGEKVFLECVQDMDHENMFWYRQDPGLGLRLIYFSYDVKMKEKGDIPEGYSVSREKKERFSLILESASTNQTSMYLCASRQGVKNIQYFGAGTRLSVL.

V is TRBV27 and J is TRBJ2-2, with 8 positions matching TRBD1. CDR3 length equals 16 residues. Trimming removed 2 bases from V and 10 bases from J; junction bases left unmatched: 12. Germline V lookup: CDR1 MNHEY, CDR2 SMNVEV (reference sequence). DNA of the CDR3: TGTGCCAGCAGTTTACGGGGTCGGGACAGGACCTCGGAGCTGTTTTTT. This translates into CASSLRGRDRTSELFF.

The rearrangement links TRBV14 to TRBJ2-7, with no clear D. CDR3 size: 14 residues. V gave up 4 bases and J gave up 1 base, with 11 bases separating them. Germline V gene lookup returns CDR1 SGHDN and CDR2 FVKESK. This CDR3 is CASSPQTLSYEQYF. In nucleotides, the CDR3 is TGTGCCAGCAGCCCACAAACCTTATCCTACGAGCAGTACTTC.

The V call is TRBV5-4, the J call TRBJ2-7; possible D gene TRBD2, 6 bases. Trimming removed 10 bases at V and 0 bases at J, with 14 bases between. The V gene's germline CDR1 is SGHNT and CDR2 YYREEE (reference sequence). This CDR3 region has 13 residues. The CDR3 loop is CAARRENSYEQYF. The CDR3 nucleotides are TGTGCCGCCCGGCGGGAAAACTCCTACGAGCAGTACTTC.

The chain recombines TRBV2 with TRBJ1-2, with D tentatively TRBD1 (6 bases). The CDR3 runs 13 residues. With 6 bases removed from V and 2 bases from J, the gap between germline ends came to 10 bases. Germline lookup yields CDR1 SNHLY and CDR2 FYNNEI. For the CDR3, the DNA is TGTGCCAGCAGAGCCGGGACAAACTATGGCTACACCTTC. As protein: CASRAGTNYGYTF.